The 24 T cell receptor beta chains below come from one sample, sequenced in a study of Graves' ophthalmopathy and Graves' hyperthyroidism. For repertoire sequencing, the TCR beta CDR3 regions were amplified from RNA transcripts. HTBI primers served in a first-round RT-PCR, which a second-round multiplex PCR followed. TCRdb processed the multiplex PCR reads anew with MiXCR; each CDR3 protein has one entry. The sample has 350,000 to 450,000 distinct CDR3 sequences, around 21% seen once. The sequenced sample consisted of peripheral blood. These receptors all stem from a woman in her late teens or twenties with stable Graves' hyperthyroidism.

There are many counts of this clonotype. The chain couples TRBV4-1 to TRBJ1-1; no reliable D call. V dropped 8 bases and J dropped 1 base, with 11 bases sitting between them. The germline gives CDR1 MGHRA, CDR2 YSYEKL. The CDR3 runs 13 residues. The CDR3 nucleotides read TGCGCCAGCTCGAAGGCAGAGAACACTGAAGCTTTCTTT. Amino acids: CASSKAENTEAFF.

In this sample, this clonotype turned up many times. The DNA for the CDR3 is TGTGCCAGCAGTAGATGGGTAGCGGAGGGAGATACGCAGTATTTT. It is translated as CASSRWVAEGDTQYF. The rearrangement joins TRBV6-1 to TRBJ2-3, with a possible D match to TRBD2 (6 bases). This CDR3 region has 15 residues. Trimming took 5 bases from V and 5 from J, leaving 17 bases between them. CDR1 and CDR2 (germline): MNHNS, SASEGT.

At least ten counts were recorded for this clonotype. CDR3 coding DNA: TGTGCCAGTAGTGGACAGGGGGCCGAACGACAGCCCCAGCATTTT. Translated: CASSGQGAERQPQHF. This sequence joins TRBV19 and TRBJ1-5, with 11 positions matching TRBD1. The CDR3 runs 15 residues. J gave up 7 bases and V 5 bases, and 7 bases lay outside the gene matches. Germline assignment: CDR1 LNHDA and CDR2 SQIVND (reference sequence).

In this sample, this clonotype turned up many times. The CDR3 is CASSFAGQPTYEQYF. The CDR3 DNA reads TGTGCCAGCAGTTTCGCCGGACAGCCGACCTACGAGCAGTACTTC. The chain uses TRBV12-3 or TRBV12-4 and TRBJ2-7; TRBD1 might be the D (6 bases). V lost 3 bases and J lost 2, with 14 bases in between. CDR3 length: 15 amino acids.

The sample holds many counts of this clonotype. The chain carries TRBV6-1 and TRBJ2-5; D uncertain. Germline V lookup: CDR1 MNHNS, CDR2 SASEGT. Trimming shortened V by 5 bases and J by 6 bases, and 7 bases separated the two germline ends. The CDR3 is made up of 11 amino acids. DNA for the CDR3: TGTGCCAGCAGTTCAAGGAAGACCCAGTACTTC. Residues: CASSSRKTQYF.

This clonotype has at least ten counts. One end of the junction is discordant with germline, which a read error may explain. The chain is built from TRBV2 and TRBJ2-7; 7 positions match TRBD2. Germline V gives CDR1 SNHLY, CDR2 FYNNEI. The CDR3 is 12 amino acids. In nucleotides, the CDR3 is TGTGCCAGCAGTCACCGGGACTACCAGCAGTACTTC. This gives the protein CASSHRDYQQYF.

Ten or more counts support this clonotype. V usage is TRBV7-3 and J usage is TRBJ1-1; possibly TRBD1 for D (5 bases). Trimming took off 3 bases at V and 0 bases at J, with 8 bases between the two ends. Germline assignment: CDR1 SGHTA and CDR2 FQGTGA. CDR3 length: 14 residues. The CDR3 region is CASSLGPLNTEAFF. CDR3 sequence (DNA): TGTGCCAGCAGCTTGGGACCCCTGAACACTGAAGCTTTCTTT.

This chain links TRBV28 with TRBJ1-1, with D possibly matching TRBD1 (5 bases). This CDR3 region has 14 residues. Germline V gene lookup returns CDR1 MDHEN and CDR2 SYDVKM. V lost 3 bases, J lost 5 bases, and 13 bases lay in between. The CDR3 sequence: CASSFGGVGTEAFF. CDR3 bases: TGTGCCAGCAGTTTTGGAGGGGTAGGGACTGAAGCTTTCTTT.

This clonotype was found once. This chain connects TRBV30 to TRBJ2-3; D is possibly TRBD2 (7 bases). Germline lookup yields CDR1 GTSNPN and CDR2 SVGIG (reference sequence). V dropped 2 bases and J dropped 5 bases, with 11 bases sitting between them. The CDR3 spans 13 residues. DNA of the CDR3: TGTGCCTGGAGTAGGGGGGGGGAAGATACGCAGTATTTT. As protein: CAWSRGGEDTQYF.

This clonotype was recorded at least ten times. V gene TRBV28 combines with J gene TRBJ1-1; 10 nucleotides match TRBD1. The CDR3 spans 18 residues. The germline gives CDR1 MDHEN, CDR2 SYDVKM. Trimming removed 1 base from V and 0 bases from J; junction bases left unmatched: 8. The CDR3 reads CASSLFHDRGRLNTEAFF. The DNA for the CDR3 is TGTGCCAGCAGTTTATTCCATGACAGGGGGCGATTGAACACTGAAGCTTTCTTT.

This clonotype was seen repeatedly, ten times or more. This chain uses TRBV29-1 with TRBJ2-5; 10 bases fit TRBD1. The CDR3 length is 15 residues. Germline V gives CDR1 SQVTM, CDR2 ANQGSEA. The V segment lost 6 bases and the J segment 5 bases; nucleotides outside the gene matches: 12. The CDR3 sequence is CSVQVGTGVGETQYF. CDR3 sequence (DNA): TGCAGCGTCCAAGTAGGGACAGGGGTGGGGGAGACCCAGTACTTC.

This clonotype was counted at least ten times. This chain uses TRBV29-1 with TRBJ2-7; no definite D call. The CDR3 spans 13 residues. Germline CDR1 reads SQVTM; CDR2 reads ANQGSEA. The V and J ends lost 3 bases and 0 bases respectively, with 9 bases between them. This CDR3 is CSVESHDSYEQYF. DNA for the CDR3: TGCAGCGTTGAGTCCCACGACTCCTACGAGCAGTACTTC.

There are many counts of this clonotype. This chain connects TRBV7-2 to TRBJ1-1; weak D call: TRBD1 (5 bases). Germline V lookup: CDR1 SGHTA, CDR2 FQGNSA. Trimming took 4 bases from V and 3 from J, leaving 15 bases between them. This CDR3 is 15 amino acids long. CDR3 in amino acids: CASSSGGAEDTEAFF. CDR3 in DNA: TGTGCCAGCAGCTCCGGAGGGGCGGAGGACACTGAAGCTTTCTTT.

This clonotype appeared many times. This chain links TRBV20-1 with TRBJ1-1, with D unresolved. The germline CDR1 and CDR2 sequences are DFQATT and SNEGSKA (reference sequence). This CDR3 is built from 10 residues. Trimming removed 3 bases at V and 10 bases at J, with 9 bases between. The CDR3 reads CSASLLGAFF. CDR3 DNA sequence: TGCAGTGCTAGTCTCCTCGGAGCTTTCTTT.

This clonotype was observed many times. The genes are TRBV27 and TRBJ2-7; 7 bases map to TRBD2. The CDR3 has 15 residues. Germline lookup yields CDR1 MNHEY and CDR2 SMNVEV (reference sequence). V dropped 3 bases and J dropped 0; count of bases not matched to a gene: 5. Here the CDR3 DNA reads TGTGCCAGCAGTTTTTACGGGGGGAGCTCCTACGAGCAGTACTTC. This encodes CASSFYGGSSYEQYF.

There are many counts of this clonotype. This chain joins TRBV29-1 and TRBJ1-2; perhaps TRBD1 as D (6 bases). V dropped 4 bases and J dropped 4 bases, with 19 bases sitting between them. Germline V gene lookup returns CDR1 SQVTM and CDR2 ANQGSEA. The CDR3 is made up of 15 amino acids. The CDR3 spells CSVAEGQQGIYGYTF. In nucleotides, the CDR3 is TGCAGCGTTGCTGAAGGGCAACAGGGAATCTATGGCTACACCTTC.

This clonotype was counted between two and nine times. This may arise from a read error, as a much more abundant clone is one base away. The chain links TRBV24-1 to TRBJ2-2; TRBD1 matches 7 bases. Germline CDR1 KGHDR, CDR2 SFDVKD. CDR3 length equals 12 residues. This CDR3 is CATNEPTGELCF. Written as DNA, the CDR3 is TGTGCCACCAACGAGCCCACAGGGGAGCTGTGTTTT.

This clonotype has only a few counts. The V gene is TRBV11-2, the J gene TRBJ2-7; D is possibly TRBD1 (6 bases). Germline V gives CDR1 SGHAT, CDR2 FQNNGV. The CDR3 totals 15 residues. With 1 base removed from V and 1 base from J, the gap between germline ends came to 11 bases. CDR3 nucleotide sequence: TGTGCCAGCAGCTTAGGGTTAACAGGGTCCTACGAGCAGTACTTC. As protein: CASSLGLTGSYEQYF.

A few counts support this clonotype. CDR3 region: CASSSVKGQPQHF. CDR3 nucleotides: TGTGCCAGCAGTTCCGTAAAGGGCCAGCCCCAGCATTTT. V and J are TRBV6-5 and TRBJ1-5; no reliable D call. The V end lost 4 bases, the J end lost 7 bases, and 11 bases lay between the germline ends. CDR3 length equals 13 residues. CDR1 is MNHEY, CDR2 SVGAGI, per germline.

Worth noting for this clonotype: Just one base apart from a much larger clone, this may be a read error. The V and J genes are TRBV6-2 or TRBV6-3 and TRBJ1-6; TRBD1 matches 7 bases. There are 14 residues in the CDR3. Germline V gene sequence: CDR1 MNHEY, CDR2 SVGEGT. CDR3 in DNA: TGTGCCAGCACCTATGACAGGGACGGATCACACCTCCACTTT. Encoded protein: CASTYDRDGSHLHF.

This clonotype counts as large. This chain links TRBV12-3 or TRBV12-4 with TRBJ2-7; 11 bases line up with TRBD1. The CDR3 is 14 residues long. Trimming took 4 bases from V and 3 from J; bases not matched to a gene: 2. The CDR3 DNA reads as TGTGCCAGCAGTTACGGGACAGGGGGCTACGAGCAGTACTTC. Protein: CASSYGTGGYEQYF.

The chain recombines TRBV18 with TRBJ1-1; 7 bases fit TRBD1. This CDR3 spans 15 amino acids. Trimming cost V 3 bases and J 3 bases; bases outside gene matches: 7. Germline loops: CDR1 KGHSH, CDR2 LQKENI. The CDR3 here is CASSPPDRDDTEAFF. CDR3 nucleotides: TGTGCCAGCTCACCCCCCGACAGGGACGACACTGAAGCTTTCTTT.

This clonotype was counted at least ten times. The genes are TRBV27 and TRBJ2-2, with 7 bases fitting TRBD1. The CDR3 is made up of 15 amino acids. CDR1 MNHEY and CDR2 SMNVEV come from the germline V gene (reference sequence). J was trimmed by 7 bases and V by 3 bases; bases with no gene match: 8. CDR3 DNA sequence: TGTGCCAGCAGTTTCCATGGACAGGTTGGCGGGGAGCTGTTTTTT. Translating gives CASSFHGQVGGELFF.

This clonotype came up many times. This sequence joins TRBV10-2 and TRBJ1-6; D uncertain. The CDR3 covers 11 residues. CDR1 and CDR2 from the germline V gene are WSHSY and SAAADI. V shed 2 bases and J shed 9 bases, with 2 bases lying between them. The CDR3 region is CASSEGSPLHF. CDR3 in DNA: TGCGCCAGCAGTGAGGGTTCACCCCTCCACTTT.